This T cell receptor (beta chain) was sequenced for a study of patients and donors after allogeneic stem cell transplantation. TCRdb re-called the RT-PCR reads through MiXCR, storing one row per CDR3 protein. The sample shows 400,000 to 500,000 distinct CDR3 sequences, more than 15% of them seen only once. Sequenced sample: blood, either unsorted or a sorted T cell fraction (not recorded which). The receptor comes from a human donor who was either an allogeneic HSCT recipient or a stem cell or donor lymphocyte infusion donor (not recorded which). It is not recorded whose cells these are; they may come from a transplant donor.

CDR3 amino acids: CATRSGGQGNEQFF. As DNA, the CDR3 is TGTGCCACCAGATCTGGGGGGCAAGGGAATGAGCAGTTCTTC. This chain joins TRBV24-1 and TRBJ2-1; either TRBD1 or TRBD2 may supply D (6 bases each). The CDR3 length is 14 residues. Germline V gene lookup returns CDR1 KGHDR and CDR2 SFDVKD. Trimming took off 7 bases at V and 7 bases at J, with 16 bases between the two ends.